A selection of T cell receptor beta chains follows, all from one sample in a study of shared clonotypes between healthy human individuals. Here immunoSEQ multiplex PCR was the method, and the copy in TCRdb shows in-frame clones only, minus some. The table lists just over 2,000,000 clones, less than 95% of them singletons, with around 1.1% in the top ten. Sequencing was performed on naive CD8+ T cells sorted from blood. All receptors derive from a man aged 18 to 29 in good health. Each CDR3 is given with its conserved first and last residue. The order of the fields is J gene, clone size, D gene, V gene, CDR3 DNA, CDR3 protein. A D gene is named only where the DNA matches it firmly. A clone size is listed for some rows: how often the clone was seen (once, few, many), or a class if it is expanded.

TRBJ1-5,.,.,TRBV21-1,TGTGCCAGCAACTCACGACCCCTATCAAGCAATCAGCCCCAGCATTTT,CASNSRPLSSNQPQHF
TRBJ2-7,once,TRBD1,TRBV28,TGTGCCAGCAGTTTGTTGGGACAGCTTTACGAGCAGTACTTC,CASSLLGQLYEQYF
TRBJ1-6,.,TRBD1,TRBV7-9,TGTGCCAGCAGCTCATCGACAGGGGGAAGGCATTCACCCCTCCACTTT,CASSSSTGGRHSPLHF
TRBJ2-1,.,.,TRBV5-1,TGCGCCAGCAGCTTGAACGGTTACAATGAGCAGTTCTTC,CASSLNGYNEQFF
TRBJ2-7,once,TRBD1,TRBV9,TGTGCCAGCAGCGTAGAGGGGGCGGCCTACGAGCAGTACTTC,CASSVEGAAYEQYF
TRBJ2-7,.,TRBD2,TRBV5-6,TGTGCCAGCAGCTTGGCACTAGCGGGAGTCTACGAGCAGTACTTC,CASSLALAGVYEQYF
TRBJ2-2,.,.,TRBV7-3,TGTGCCAGCAGCTTACATCAGGGGAGGGACACCGGGGAGCTGTTTTTT,CASSLHQGRDTGELFF
TRBJ2-3,.,.,TRBV2,TGTGCCAGCAGTGAAGAGCTAGGCTGGGGTTGGGGCACAGATACGCAGTATTTT,CASSEELGWGWGTDTQYF
TRBJ2-7,.,.,TRBV27,TGTGCCAGCAGTTTATACCCGGGGCGTTACGAGCAGTACTTC,CASSLYPGRYEQYF
TRBJ2-2,.,.,TRBV6-6,TGTGCCAGCAGTTACATGGACCACACCGGGGAGCTGTTTTTT,CASSYMDHTGELFF
TRBJ2-7,once,TRBD2,TRBV6-1,TGTGCCAGCAGTGCCGGGACTAGCGGGGGCTACGAGCAGTACTTC,CASSAGTSGGYEQYF
TRBJ2-3,.,.,TRBV9,TGTGCCAGCAGCGTAGCAGGAGTTGCCGATACGCAGTATTTT,CASSVAGVADTQYF
TRBJ1-1,.,.,TRBV5-1,TGCGCCAGCAGCTCACAGGGTGGCACTGAAGCTTTCTTT,CASSSQGGTEAFF
TRBJ1-2,.,TRBD1,TRBV5-1,TGCGCCAGCAGCTTGGGACAGGGACCTAGCTATGGCTACACCTTC,CASSLGQGPSYGYTF
TRBJ2-7,.,.,TRBV5-6,TGTGCCAGCAGCTTGGCGCAGGGAACCCAGCTCTACGAGCAGTACTTC,CASSLAQGTQLYEQYF
TRBJ2-1,.,TRBD1,TRBV2,TGTGCCAGCAGTGTGGGACAGGGGGCTTTTGAGCAGTTCTTC,CASSVGQGAFEQFF
TRBJ2-7,.,TRBD1,TRBV6-1,TGTGCCAGCAGTGACCAATGGCCCGGGACAGGGGACGAGCAGTACTTC,CASSDQWPGTGDEQYF
TRBJ1-2,once,.,TRBV5-6,TGTGCCAGCAGCCCGACAGGAGGTGGCTACACCTTC,CASSPTGGGYTF
TRBJ1-2,.,TRBD1,TRBV28,TGTGCCAGCAGTTTACAGGGGGGGAGTTATGGCTACACCTTC,CASSLQGGSYGYTF
TRBJ2-7,.,.,TRBV10-1,TGCGCCAGCAGTATGGACAGTGCGACTTCCGAGCAGTACTTC,CASSMDSATSEQYF
TRBJ2-2,once,.,TRBV7-9,TGTGCCAGCAGCCCCCAGGGGTTCACCGGGGAGCTGTTTTTT,CASSPQGFTGELFF
TRBJ2-7,.,.,TRBV20-1,TGCAGTGCTACCATGGGGGTTCAGTACTTC,CSATMGVQYF
TRBJ2-1,.,.,TRBV4-1,TGCGCCAGCAGCCAAGGCATCCTTGCCGGGACAAGTTTTTCGACCGACAATGAGCAGTTCTTC,CASSQGILAGTSFSTDNEQFF
TRBJ2-3,.,.,TRBV12-2,TGTGCAAGTCGTTACCCCTTAGGCACAGATACGCAGTATTTT,CASRYPLGTDTQYF
TRBJ2-7,.,TRBD1,TRBV13,TGTGCCAGCAGCTCCGCGACAGGGAAGTACGAGCAGTACTTC,CASSSATGKYEQYF
TRBJ2-5,.,TRBD1,TRBV5-4,TGTGCCAGCAGCCAGGGACAGGAGGGGACCCAGTACTTC,CASSQGQEGTQYF
TRBJ2-1,once,TRBD2,TRBV6-5,TGTGCCAGCAGTGGGCCTGGGACTACCTACAATGAGCAGTTCTTC,CASSGPGTTYNEQFF
TRBJ1-1,once,.,TRBV5-6,TGTGCCAGCAGCCCTATTGTGGGGACTGAAGCTTTCTTT,CASSPIVGTEAFF
TRBJ2-7,.,.,TRBV13,TGTGCCAGCAGCACCGTAGGAGGGGGTTCCCTCTCCTACGAGCAGTACTTC,CASSTVGGGSLSYEQYF
TRBJ2-5,.,TRBD2,TRBV11-2,TGTGCCAGCAGCATTAGCGGGGCTATACAAGAGACCCAGTACTTC,CASSISGAIQETQYF
TRBJ2-5,.,.,TRBV15,TGTGCCACCAGCAAAGACCTCTATCTACACTTC,CATSKDLYLHF
TRBJ1-5,few,.,TRBV19,TGTGCCAGTAGTATAGCTCGGAATAGCAATCAGCCCCAGCATTTT,CASSIARNSNQPQHF
TRBJ1-3,.,.,TRBV7-9,TGTGCCAGCAGCCATCGAGATAATTTGGGAAACACCATATATTTT,CASSHRDNLGNTIYF
TRBJ1-1,.,.,TRBV6-5,TGTGCCAGCAGCATCGGACGGAGAACTGAAGCTTTCTTT,CASSIGRRTEAFF
TRBJ1-1,.,.,TRBV6-5,TGTGCCAGCAGCCCGGGCGGGGGTAACACTGAAGCTTTCTTT,CASSPGGGNTEAFF
TRBJ2-1,once,.,TRBV7-7,TGTGCTAGCAGCTTAGGCGGTCCCTGGAGCTCCTACAATGAGCAGTTCTTC,CASSLGGPWSSYNEQFF
TRBJ2-5,.,.,TRBV5-6,TGTGCCAGCAGCTTGACAGGGTGGGAGACCCAGTACTTC,CASSLTGWETQYF
TRBJ2-3,.,.,TRBV10-3,TGTGCCACCCCTTCCGACTGGAATAGCACAGATACGCAGTATTTT,CATPSDWNSTDTQYF
TRBJ2-2,.,.,TRBV12-5,TGTGCTAGTGCCATCGGTGACGGCGGGGAGCTGTTTTTT,CASAIGDGGELFF
TRBJ2-7,once,TRBD2,TRBV4-1,TGCGCCAGCAGCTGGCTAGCGGGAGGGACACACTACGAGCAGTACTTC,CASSWLAGGTHYEQYF
TRBJ1-2,few,.,TRBV5-4,TGTGCCAGCAGCTTGGCCCCGGGGGCCGTTAACTATGGCTACACCTTC,CASSLAPGAVNYGYTF
TRBJ1-5,.,TRBD1,TRBV6-5,TGTGCCAGCAGTGGCGGACAGGGGATAAATCAGCCCCAGCATTTT,CASSGGQGINQPQHF
TRBJ2-7,once,TRBD2,TRBV6-4,TGTGCCAGCAGTGACTCTCGTCGGGACTATATATACGAGCAGTACTTC,CASSDSRRDYIYEQYF
TRBJ2-7,.,TRBD2,TRBV29-1,TGCAGCGTTGAAGTGGTCGGGGGGGGCTACGAGCAGTACTTC,CSVEVVGGGYEQYF
TRBJ2-5,.,.,TRBV6-5,TGTGCCAGCAGTTACGACGAGGAGGAGACCCAGTACTTC,CASSYDEEETQYF
TRBJ2-1,.,.,TRBV29-1,TGCAGCGTCCTCAGGGTCTCCTACAATGAGCAGTTCTTC,CSVLRVSYNEQFF
TRBJ2-7,.,.,TRBV27,TGTGCCAGCAGTAGCGGACCTGGCTACGAGCAGTACTTC,CASSSGPGYEQYF
TRBJ2-4,.,TRBD1,TRBV7-8,TGTGCCAGCAGCCCGGGGACAGGGGTTGTTGGAGACATTCAGTACTTC,CASSPGTGVVGDIQYF
TRBJ1-3,once,.,TRBV4-3,TGCGCCAGCAGCCAAGAGGAGTCATGGAGCTCTGGAAACACCATATATTTT,CASSQEESWSSGNTIYF
TRBJ2-1,.,.,TRBV6-8,TGTGCCAGCAGTTACTTGGGCAGTTACAATGAGCAGTTCTTC,CASSYLGSYNEQFF
TRBJ2-7,.,.,TRBV11-2,TGTGCCAGCAGCCTCCCCGAGGGGACCTACGAGCAGTACTTC,CASSLPEGTYEQYF
TRBJ1-1,once,.,TRBV10-3,TGTGCCATCAGTCCGGCGGAAGTCACTGAAGCTTTCTTT,CAISPAEVTEAFF
TRBJ2-5,once,.,TRBV28,TGTGCCAGCAGCTCTCCGGGGGGCTTAAAGACCCAGTACTTC,CASSSPGGLKTQYF